Listed here are 16 T cell receptor beta chains from one sample, sequenced in a study of blood T cells in healthy people across ages. With a J-beta primer mix and a sample-barcoded 5' primer, a second PCR ran 7 to 11 cycles. Each CDR3 protein is one row after TCRdb ran MiXCR on the 5' RACE reads. The sample yields 600,000 to 900,000 distinct CDR3 sequences, approximately 24% seen once. These same records also appear under a second study, on T cells of mothers and their children.

The specimen sequenced was blood. The origin of the receptors is a boy younger than 18 in good health.

V and J are TRBV12-3 or TRBV12-4 and TRBJ2-5; 8 positions agree with TRBD1. The CDR3 runs 16 residues. J lost 3 bases, V lost 3 bases, and 9 bases had no gene match. DNA for the CDR3: TGTGCCAGCAGTTTTAGGACAGGGAGCCTGGAAGAGACCCAGTACTTC. Its translation is CASSFRTGSLEETQYF.

This clonotype has only a few counts. This rearrangement joins TRBV28 to TRBJ2-1, with D perhaps TRBD2 (5 bases). V lost 7 bases, J lost 8 bases, and 12 bases lay in between. The CDR3 length is 12 residues. Germline-derived CDR1 and CDR2 are MDHEN and SYDVKM. The CDR3 DNA reads as TGTGCCAGCACGTCTAGCCCCCATGAGCAGTTCTTC. This codes for CASTSSPHEQFF.

This clonotype was found a few times. The chain recombines TRBV6-1 with TRBJ1-3, with D hard to call. V was clipped by 2 bases and J by 0 bases, with 8 bases between them. From germline, CDR1 is MNHNS and CDR2 SASEGT. The CDR3 has 15 amino acids. The CDR3 DNA reads TGTGCCAGCAGTGAAAGTCAGGACTCTGGAAACACCATATATTTT. This codes for CASSESQDSGNTIYF.

This clonotype came up a few times. The V and J genes are TRBV12-3 or TRBV12-4 and TRBJ2-5, with 7 bases matching TRBD2. The DNA matches TRBJ2-1 better at its end, which makes the J call doubtful. There are 14 residues in the CDR3. CDR3 sequence reads: CASSMGGVLGEQFF. CDR3 nucleotides: TGTGCCAGCAGCATGGGGGGGGTATTGGGTGAGCAGTTCTTC.

This clonotype was counted a few times. This rearrangement joins TRBV5-1 to TRBJ2-5; perhaps TRBD2 as D (5 bases). Trimming pared 2 bases from V and 7 bases from J, leaving 12 bases between. Germline V gene data show CDR1 as SGHRS and CDR2 as YFSETQ. The CDR3 has 13 residues. CDR3 sequence reads: CASSFEIEGTQYF. The CDR3 DNA reads as TGCGCCAGCAGCTTCGAGATCGAGGGGACCCAGTACTTC.

The chain carries TRBV7-2 and TRBJ2-1; D unclear. Germline V gene lookup returns CDR1 SGHTA and CDR2 FQGNSA. V lost 5 bases and J lost 7, with 15 bases in between. The CDR3 runs 14 residues. As DNA, the CDR3 is TGTGCCAGCAGCCCAAACGGGCCCCAGAATGAGCAGTTCTTC. Its protein product is CASSPNGPQNEQFF.

This chain connects TRBV5-5 to TRBJ1-4; 7 nucleotides line up with TRBD1. From germline, CDR1 is SGHKS and CDR2 YYEKEE (reference sequence). The ends lost 3 bases at V and 7 bases at J; junction bases unmatched: 9. The CDR3 loop spans 15 amino acids. This CDR3 is CASSSRGGAGEKLFF. The CDR3, as DNA: TGTGCCAGCAGCTCCAGGGGGGGCGCGGGTGAAAAACTGTTTTTT.

This clonotype was counted a few times. CDR3 in amino acids: CASSFSGPDGDNEQFF. The CDR3 DNA follows: TGCGCCAGCAGCTTCTCTGGGCCGGACGGGGACAATGAGCAGTTCTTC. The J gene is TRBJ2-1, the V gene TRBV5-1; perhaps TRBD2 as D (5 bases). Germline values: CDR1 SGHRS, CDR2 YFSETQ. The CDR3 loop spans 16 amino acids. Between the trimmed V and J ends, which lost 2 bases and 5 bases, there was a span of 17 bases.

The rearrangement links TRBV20-1 to TRBJ1-1; 11 bases map to TRBD1. V lost 3 bases, J lost 4 bases, and 7 bases stayed unmatched. Germline loops: CDR1 DFQATT, CDR2 SNEGSKA (reference sequence). CDR3 length: 15 amino acids. DNA of the CDR3: TGCAGTGCTAGTCGGACAGGGGGCGCGACCACTGAAGCTTTCTTT. As protein: CSASRTGGATTEAFF.

V gene TRBV19 combines with J gene TRBJ2-5; D could derive from TRBD1 or TRBD2 (7 bases each). The CDR3 has 16 amino acids. The V end lost 0 bases, the J end lost 4 bases, and 15 bases lay between the germline ends. Germline loops: CDR1 LNHDA, CDR2 SQIVND (reference sequence). The CDR3 here is CASSIDRGDRRETQYF. The CDR3 DNA reads as TGTGCCAGTAGTATAGATCGGGGGGACAGAAGAGAGACCCAGTACTTC.

This clonotype was seen ten or more times. The chain carries TRBV2 and TRBJ2-5; 13 bases are a match to TRBD2. Trimming cost V 11 bases and J 2 bases; bases outside gene matches: 5. Germline V gene data show CDR1 as SNHLY and CDR2 as FYNNEI. The length of the CDR3 is 14 residues. CDR3 nucleotides: TGTGCCGGGGGGACTAGCGGGAAACAAGAGACCCAGTACTTC. It is translated as CAGGTSGKQETQYF. Combining the CDR3 with reference TRBV2 and TRBJ2-5 gives the whole variable domain EPEVTQTPSHQVTQMGQEVILRCVPISNHLYFYWYRQILGQKVEFLVSFYNNEISEKSEIFDDQFSVERPDGSNFTLKIRSTKLEDSAMYFCAGGTSGKQETQYFGPGTRLLVL.

The rearrangement links TRBV9 to TRBJ2-5, with TRBD2 matching over 10 bases. Germline-derived CDR1 and CDR2 are SGDLS and YYNGEE. This CDR3 has 15 residues. Losses at the gene ends were 0 bases for V and 3 bases for J; bases not matched to a gene: 2. CDR3 residues: CASSVVAGGEETQYF. CDR3 nucleotides: TGTGCCAGCAGCGTAGTAGCGGGGGGAGAAGAGACCCAGTACTTC. Full variable domain (missing parts from reference TRBV9 and TRBJ2-5): DSGVTQTPKHLITATGQRVTLRCSPRSGDLSVYWYQQSLDQGLQFLIQYYNGEERAKGNILERFSAQQFPDLHSELNLSSLELGDSALYFCASSVVAGGEETQYFGPGTRLLVL.

This chain connects TRBV28 to TRBJ2-5; D remains ambiguous. Germline V CDR1 and CDR2: MDHEN, SYDVKM. V shed 3 bases and J shed 5 bases, with 13 bases lying between them. There are 14 residues in the CDR3. CDR3 sequence (DNA): TGTGCCAGCAGTTTGAGGCCCAATGGGGAGACCCAGTACTTC. Translation gives CASSLRPNGETQYF.

The chain has TRBV12-3 or TRBV12-4 and TRBJ2-6; 9 bases fit TRBD2. Trimming removed 2 bases from V and 3 bases from J; junction bases left unmatched: 5. The CDR3 runs 17 residues. The CDR3 protein is CASSLLAGGLGANVLTF. CDR3 coding DNA: TGTGCCAGCAGTTTACTGGCGGGGGGGCTTGGGGCCAACGTCCTGACTTTC.

The CDR3 sequence: CASSPAEGSGNTIYF. For the CDR3, the DNA is TGTGCCAGCAGCCCTGCCGAAGGGTCTGGAAACACCATATATTTT. This chain joins TRBV6-6 and TRBJ1-3; D call uncertain. Germline CDR1 MNHNY, CDR2 SVGAGI (reference sequence). Trimming took 6 bases from V and 1 from J, leaving 13 bases between them. The CDR3 is made up of 15 amino acids.

V is TRBV28 and J is TRBJ1-1; 7 bases line up with TRBD1. This CDR3 has 14 amino acids. The V segment lost 5 bases and the J segment 1 base; nucleotides outside the gene matches: 4. Germline V lookup: CDR1 MDHEN, CDR2 SYDVKM. The CDR3 is CASSEGASNTEAFF. The CDR3 region has the DNA TGTGCCAGCAGTGAGGGGGCGTCGAACACTGAAGCTTTCTTT.